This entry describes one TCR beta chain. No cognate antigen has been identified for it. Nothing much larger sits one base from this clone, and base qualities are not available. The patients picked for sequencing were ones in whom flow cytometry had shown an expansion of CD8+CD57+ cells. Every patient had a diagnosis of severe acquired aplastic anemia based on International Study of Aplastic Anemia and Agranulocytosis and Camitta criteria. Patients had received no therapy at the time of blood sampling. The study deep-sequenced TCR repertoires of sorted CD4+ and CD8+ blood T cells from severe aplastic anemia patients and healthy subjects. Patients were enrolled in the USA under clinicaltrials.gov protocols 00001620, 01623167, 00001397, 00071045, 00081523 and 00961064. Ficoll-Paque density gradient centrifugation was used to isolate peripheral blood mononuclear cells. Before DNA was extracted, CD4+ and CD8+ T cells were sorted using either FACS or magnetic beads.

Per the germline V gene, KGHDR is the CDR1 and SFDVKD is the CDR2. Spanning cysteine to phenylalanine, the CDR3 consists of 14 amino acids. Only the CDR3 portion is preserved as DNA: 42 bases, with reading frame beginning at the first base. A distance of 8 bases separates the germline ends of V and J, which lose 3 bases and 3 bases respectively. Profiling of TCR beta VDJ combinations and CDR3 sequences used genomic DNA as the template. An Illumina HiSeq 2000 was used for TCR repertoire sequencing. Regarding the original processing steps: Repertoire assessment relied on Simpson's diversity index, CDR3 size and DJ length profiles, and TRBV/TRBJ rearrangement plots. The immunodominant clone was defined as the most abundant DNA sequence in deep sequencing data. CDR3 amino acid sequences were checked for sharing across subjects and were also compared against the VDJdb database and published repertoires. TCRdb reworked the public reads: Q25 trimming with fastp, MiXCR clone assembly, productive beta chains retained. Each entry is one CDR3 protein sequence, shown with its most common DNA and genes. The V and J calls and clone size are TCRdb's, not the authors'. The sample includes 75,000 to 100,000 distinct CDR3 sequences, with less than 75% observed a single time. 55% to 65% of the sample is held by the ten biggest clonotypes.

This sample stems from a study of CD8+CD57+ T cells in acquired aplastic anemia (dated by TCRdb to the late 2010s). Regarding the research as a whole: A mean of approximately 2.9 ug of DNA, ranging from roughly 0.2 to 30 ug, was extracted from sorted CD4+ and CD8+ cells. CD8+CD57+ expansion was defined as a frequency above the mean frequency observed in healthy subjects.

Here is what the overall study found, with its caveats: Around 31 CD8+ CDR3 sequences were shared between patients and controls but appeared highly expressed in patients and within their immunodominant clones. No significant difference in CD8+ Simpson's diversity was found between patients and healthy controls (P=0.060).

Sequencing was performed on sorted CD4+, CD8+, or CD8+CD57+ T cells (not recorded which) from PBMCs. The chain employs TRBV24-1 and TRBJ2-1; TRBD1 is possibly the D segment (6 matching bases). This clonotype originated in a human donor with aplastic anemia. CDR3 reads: CATSDLDSYNEQFF. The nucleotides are TGTGCCACCAGTGATCTGGACAGCTACAATGAGCAGTTCTTC.